This T cell receptor (beta chain) is drawn from a study of beta chain features in type 1 diabetes. Study at large: Similarity in age, gender and cell yields was seen between patients and healthy donors.

Expressed TCRB transcripts were sequenced because the entire RNA isolate underwent reverse transcription. Produced via immunoSEQ multiplex PCR; TCRdb's table is partial and in-frame only. Among hundreds of thousands of clones listed, 12% to 15% were seen once. The CDR3 is 15 residues long. Deletions cut 3 bases from V and 2 bases from J, with 10 bases between. Looked up from germline, CDR1 is LGHNA and CDR2 is YSLEER. The receptor comes from a young man in good health. The sequenced material came from central memory CD4+ T cells from blood. V usage is TRBV4-3 and J usage is TRBJ2-2; D is unclear. The CDR3 reads CASSQRHRNTGELFF. The CDR3 DNA sequence: TGCGCCAGCAGCCAGCGTCACAGAAACACCGGGGAGCTGTTTTTT.